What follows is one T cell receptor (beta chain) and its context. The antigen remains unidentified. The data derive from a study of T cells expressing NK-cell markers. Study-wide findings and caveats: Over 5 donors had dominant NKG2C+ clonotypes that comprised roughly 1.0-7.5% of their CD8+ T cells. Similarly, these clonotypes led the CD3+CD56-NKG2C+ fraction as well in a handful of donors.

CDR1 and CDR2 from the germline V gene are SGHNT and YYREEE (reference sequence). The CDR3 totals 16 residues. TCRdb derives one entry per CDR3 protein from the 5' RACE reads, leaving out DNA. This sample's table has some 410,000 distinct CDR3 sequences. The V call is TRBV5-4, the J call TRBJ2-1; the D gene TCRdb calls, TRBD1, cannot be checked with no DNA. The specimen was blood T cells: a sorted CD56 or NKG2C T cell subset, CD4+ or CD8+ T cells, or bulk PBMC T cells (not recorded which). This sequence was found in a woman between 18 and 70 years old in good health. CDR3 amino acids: CASSLPGGQPHREQFF.